The source of this T cell receptor beta chain is a study of OX40 agonist ivuxolimab in advanced cancers. As for the study in general: Anti-PD-1, anti-PD-L1 or anti-CTLA-4 therapy given earlier was allowed, and approximately 40% had some.

The count of this clone is one. Here immunoSEQ multiplex PCR was the method, and the copy in TCRdb shows in-frame clones only, minus some. The sample lists around 60,000 clones, 85% to 95% occurring once. The CDR3 is 14 amino acids. The V and J ends lost 8 bases and 0 bases respectively, with 11 bases between them. Germline V gene data show CDR1 as LNHDA and CDR2 as SQIVND (reference sequence). Autoimmune disease history or systemic immunosuppression was exclusionary. Sampled blood was obtained at baseline, cycle 4 day 1, and cycle 7 day 1. V gene TRBV19 combines with J gene TRBJ1-5; D possibly corresponds to TRBD1 (6 bases). The receptor was isolated from an adult with an advanced solid tumor such as melanoma, head and neck, liver or kidney cancer. The starting material was CD4+ or CD8+ T cells sorted from blood, obtained in a trial of the OX40 agonist ivuxolimab. The CDR3 DNA sequence: TGTGCCAGTGTCGTAGGGGGTAGCAATCAGCCCCAGCATTTT. Translated: CASVVGGSNQPQHF.